These 24 T cell receptor beta chains were sequenced from one sample in a study of technical replicates of blood from a handful of donors. TCRdb's table, derived via immunoSEQ multiplex PCR, lists solely in-frame clones and lacks some. The sample carries 84,000 or so clones, 85% to 95% recorded once. The sequencing sample was made of T cells isolated from PBMCs. Source of these receptors: a human donor in good health.

CDR3 sequence reads: CASSFQINEKLFF. The CDR3 DNA reads TGTGCCAGCAGTTTCCAGATTAATGAAAAACTGTTTTTT. The rearrangement uses TRBV6-5 and TRBJ1-4; no definite D call. Looked up from germline, CDR1 is MNHEY and CDR2 is SVGAGI. Between the trimmed V and J ends, which lost 4 bases and 4 bases, there was a span of 7 bases. This CDR3 spans 13 amino acids.

The CDR3 DNA reads TGTGCCAGTAGTATGGTAAGGGGGGCGGGGGATAATCAGCCCCAGCATTTT. It is translated as CASSMVRGAGDNQPQHF. The V and J genes are TRBV19 and TRBJ1-5; D perhaps matches TRBD1 (6 bases). The CDR3 spans 17 residues. Between the trimmed V and J ends, which lost 3 bases and 4 bases, there was a span of 19 bases. The germline CDR1 and CDR2 sequences are LNHDA and SQIVND (reference sequence).

This sequence joins TRBV5-6 and TRBJ2-1, with a tentative D call TRBD1 (5 bases). Germline V gene data show CDR1 as SGHDT and CDR2 as YYEEEE. The CDR3 length is 16 residues. V lost 0 bases and J lost 3, with 13 bases in between. The CDR3 sequence is CASSLDPEGDYNEQFF. DNA of the CDR3: TGTGCCAGCAGCTTGGATCCGGAAGGGGACTACAATGAGCAGTTCTTC.

V usage is TRBV6-6 and J usage is TRBJ2-7; 9 nucleotides align to TRBD2. CDR3 size: 16 residues. J lost 0 bases, V lost 5 bases, and 8 bases had no gene match. CDR1 MNHNY and CDR2 SVGAGI come from the germline V gene (reference sequence). CDR3 coding DNA: TGTGCCAGCAGTCTTCGCCTTAGCGGGAGCTCCTACGAGCAGTACTTC. Its translation is CASSLRLSGSSYEQYF.

J is TRBJ1-5 and V is TRBV27, with 8 bases fitting TRBD1. The V segment lost 6 bases and the J segment 0 bases; nucleotides outside the gene matches: 16. Germline lookup yields CDR1 MNHEY and CDR2 SMNVEV (reference sequence). CDR3 length equals 19 residues. This CDR3 is CASSRWTGTGSYSNQPQHF. For the CDR3, the DNA is TGTGCCAGCAGCCGATGGACCGGGACAGGATCTTATAGCAATCAGCCCCAGCATTTT.

The rearrangement uses TRBV28 and TRBJ1-5, with 7 positions matching TRBD1. CDR1 MDHEN and CDR2 SYDVKM come from the germline V gene. The V gene end was trimmed by 4 bases and the J gene end by 8 bases; junction bases not matched to a gene: 8. The length of the CDR3 is 14 residues. The CDR3 spells CASSWDSSSKPQHF. The CDR3 DNA reads as TGTGCCAGCAGTTGGGACAGCTCATCTAAGCCCCAGCATTTT. The full variable domain, with the rest looked up from reference TRBV28 and TRBJ1-5, is DVKVTQSSRYLVKRTGEKVFLECVQDMDHENMFWYRQDPGLGLRLIYFSYDVKMKEKGDIPEGYSVSREKKERFSLILESASTNQTSMYLCASSWDSSSKPQHFGDGTRLSIL.

The chain is built from TRBV29-1 and TRBJ1-2; D possibly corresponds to TRBD1 (6 bases). This CDR3 region has 13 residues. Germline V CDR1 and CDR2: SQVTM, ANQGSEA. The ends were cut back, 4 bases at V and 3 bases at J, with 12 bases in the middle. CDR3 DNA: TGCAGCGTTGTTTTAGGGGGTGACTATGGCTACACCTTC. Protein sequence: CSVVLGGDYGYTF.

The chain carries TRBV30 and TRBJ1-1; D perhaps matches TRBD1 (6 bases). CDR1 is GTSNPN and CDR2 is SVGIG in the germline V gene (reference sequence). V was trimmed by 7 bases and J by 6 bases, leaving 12 bases between them. CDR3 length: 11 amino acids. The DNA of the CDR3 is TGTGCCTACCAGGGGCTCGCTGAAGCTTTCTTT. The encoded protein is CAYQGLAEAFF. The whole variable domain, remainder taken from reference TRBV30 and TRBJ1-1, is SQTIHQWPATLVQPVGSPLSLECTVEGTSNPNLYWYRQAAGRGLQLLFYSVGIGQISSEVPQNLSASRPQDRQFILSSKKLLLSDSGFYLCAYQGLAEAFFGQGTRLTVV.

The chain has TRBV7-8 and TRBJ1-3, with 8 nucleotides matching TRBD1. CDR1 SGHVS and CDR2 FQNEAQ come from the germline V gene. The CDR3 has 17 residues. The V gene end was trimmed by 0 bases and the J gene end by 0 bases; junction bases not matched to a gene: 4. DNA for the CDR3: TGTGCCAGCAGCTTAGCTGGGGACAGGAGCTCTGGAAACACCATATATTTT. The encoded protein is CASSLAGDRSSGNTIYF.

V usage is TRBV28 and J usage is TRBJ2-1; D is perhaps TRBD2 (5 bases). CDR3 length: 14 residues. V lost 3 bases and J 1 base, leaving 7 bases between the germline ends. Germline V lookup: CDR1 MDHEN, CDR2 SYDVKM. The CDR3: CASSFWTSYNEQFF. CDR3 sequence (DNA): TGTGCCAGCAGTTTCTGGACTTCCTACAATGAGCAGTTCTTC.

The chain links TRBV10-3 to TRBJ2-1; 8 bases align to TRBD1. There are 17 residues in the CDR3. The V segment lost 5 bases and the J segment 4 bases; nucleotides outside the gene matches: 13. Per the germline V gene, CDR1 is ENHRY and CDR2 is SYGVKD. Here the CDR3 reads CAISPPFGQGPYNEQFF. The CDR3 nucleotides are TGTGCCATCAGTCCGCCTTTCGGACAGGGACCGTACAATGAGCAGTTCTTC.

In DNA, the CDR3 is TGTGCCAGCAGGGGACTAGCGGGAGGGAATAGGGAGCAGTACTTC. Its protein is CASRGLAGGNREQYF. The V call is TRBV6-5, the J call TRBJ2-7, with TRBD2 identical over 16 bases. CDR3 length: 15 amino acids. V shed 6 bases, J shed 7 bases, and the junction held 6 bases outside the gene matches. The germline V gene encodes CDR1 MNHEY and CDR2 SVGAGI.

This rearrangement joins TRBV13 to TRBJ1-2, with D possibly TRBD1 on 5 matching bases. This CDR3 spans 15 amino acids. With 2 bases removed from V and 1 base from J, the gap between germline ends came to 11 bases. CDR1 PRHDT and CDR2 FYEKMQ come from the germline V gene (reference sequence). DNA for the CDR3: TGTGCCAGCAGCTTATCGGGAGGGGTTAACTATGGCTACACCTTC. Its protein is CASSLSGGVNYGYTF.

The CDR3 nucleotides read TGTGCCAGCAGTGGGACTAGCCGCGCAGATACGCAGTATTTT. Amino acids: CASSGTSRADTQYF. V usage is TRBV2 and J usage is TRBJ2-3; the match to TRBD2 covers 8 bases. After removal of 4 bases from V and 4 bases from J, the junction contained 4 bases not matched to a gene. The length of the CDR3 is 14 residues. Germline CDR1 is SNHLY and CDR2 is FYNNEI. The variable domain in full, completed from reference TRBV2 and TRBJ2-3, reads EPEVTQTPSHQVTQMGQEVILRCVPISNHLYFYWYRQILGQKVEFLVSFYNNEISEKSEIFDDQFSVERPDGSNFTLKIRSTKLEDSAMYFCASSGTSRADTQYFGPGTRLTVL.

The chain uses TRBV5-1 and TRBJ1-2; 10 bases are a match to TRBD1. This CDR3 region has 16 residues. CDR1 is SGHRS and CDR2 is YFSETQ in the germline V gene. Trimming at V came to 1 base and at J to 0 bases, leaving 3 bases not matched to a gene. CDR3 in amino acids: CASSLLGQGTNYGYTF. CDR3 nucleotide sequence: TGCGCCAGCAGCTTGCTGGGACAGGGGACTAACTATGGCTACACCTTC. Full variable domain (remainder filled in from reference TRBV5-1 and TRBJ1-2): KAGVTQTPRYLIKTRGQQVTLSCSPISGHRSVSWYQQTPGQGLQFLFEYFSETQRNKGNFPGRFSGRQFSNSRSEMNVSTLELGDSALYLCASSLLGQGTNYGYTFGSGTRLTVV.

The chain couples TRBV9 to TRBJ2-3; 10 positions agree with TRBD2. Germline assignment: CDR1 SGDLS and CDR2 YYNGEE. The CDR3 is 21 amino acids. V lost 3 bases to trimming and J lost 2 bases; unmatched junction nucleotides: 21. The CDR3 spells CASSAHIVKREGLHVTDTQYF. The CDR3 region has the DNA TGTGCCAGCAGCGCCCATATCGTGAAGCGGGAGGGCCTTCATGTCACAGATACGCAGTATTTT.

This chain links TRBV19 with TRBJ1-5; TRBD1 aligns across 7 bases. This CDR3 has 14 amino acids. After removal of 5 bases from V and 4 bases from J, the junction contained 5 bases not matched to a gene. Per germline, CDR1 LNHDA and CDR2 SQIVND (reference sequence). CDR3 in DNA: TGTGCCAGTAGTGACAGGGCTCTAAATCAGCCCCAGCATTTT. This codes for CASSDRALNQPQHF.

This sequence joins TRBV14 and TRBJ1-1; no reliable D call. Germline values: CDR1 SGHDN, CDR2 FVKESK. The V gene lost 0 bases and the J gene lost 10 bases, with 12 bases spanning the gap. CDR3 length: 13 amino acids. In DNA form, the CDR3 reads TGTGCCAGCAGCCAAGATTTCGGCGGATTAGCTTTCTTT. Its protein product is CASSQDFGGLAFF.

The chain joins TRBV4-1 to TRBJ2-1, with D perhaps TRBD1 (8 bases). This CDR3 contains 17 residues. CDR1 MGHRA and CDR2 YSYEKL come from the germline V gene. The germline V and J ends were trimmed by 0 bases and 4 bases, with 16 bases remaining between them. The CDR3 loop reads CASSQDWVQGGYNEQFF. The CDR3 coding sequence is TGCGCCAGCAGCCAAGATTGGGTACAGGGGGGGTACAATGAGCAGTTCTTC.

The V call is TRBV9, the J call TRBJ1-2, with 8 bases fitting TRBD1. V gave up 3 bases and J gave up 5 bases; unmatched junction bases: 3. This CDR3 contains 13 residues. CDR1 is SGDLS and CDR2 is YYNGEE in the germline V gene. The CDR3 DNA reads TGTGCCAGCAGCGACGACAGGGGATATGGCTACACCTTC. This encodes CASSDDRGYGYTF.

The rearrangement uses TRBV11-2 and TRBJ2-7, with a possible D match to TRBD2 (6 bases). The CDR3 is 11 amino acids. V was shortened by 4 bases and J by 9 bases, with 10 bases between the two germline ends. CDR1 and CDR2 from the germline V gene are SGHAT and FQNNGV. The CDR3 DNA is TGTGCCAGCAGCTCCGGGACTGGGCAGTACTTC. It codes for CASSSGTGQYF.

This chain joins TRBV7-6 and TRBJ2-1; the match to TRBD2 covers 8 bases. The J segment lost 3 bases and the V segment lost 5 bases, leaving 6 bases of the junction unmatched. There are 15 residues in the CDR3. Germline-derived CDR1 and CDR2 are SGHVS and FNYEAQ. The CDR3 DNA reads as TGTGCCAGCAGCGCACGGGAGGGGGTCTACAATGAGCAGTTCTTC. Translating gives CASSAREGVYNEQFF.

The genes are TRBV15 and TRBJ1-2; 8 bases are shared with TRBD1. In germline, CDR1 is LNHNV, CDR2 YYDKDF (reference sequence). This CDR3 contains 14 residues. The V segment lost 8 bases and the J segment 2 bases; nucleotides outside the gene matches: 7. Here the CDR3 DNA reads TGTGCCACCTTCAGACAGGGGACGAACTATGGCTACACCTTC. Translation gives CATFRQGTNYGYTF.

The V and J genes are TRBV6-6 and TRBJ1-2; 8 positions match TRBD1. Germline assignment: CDR1 MNHNY and CDR2 SVGAGI (reference sequence). Unmatched junction bases numbered 4, after V lost 6 bases and J lost 4 bases. The CDR3 sequence is 13 residues long. CDR3 in amino acids: CASSDDRGYGYTF. The CDR3 region has the DNA TGTGCCAGCAGCGATGACAGGGGCTATGGCTACACCTTC.